One T cell receptor (beta chain) is described in this entry. Its specificity is unknown. Treatment reported: roughly 10-day PBMC culture with coronavirus spike peptide pools or control peptides (ViraFEST assay). CD4+ T lymphocytes from the unexposed donor were collected before the COVID-19 pandemic (2011-2018). This record comes from a study of vaccination and CD4 T cells after COVID-19. With the Oncomine TCR Beta short-read assay, DNA from cultured CD4+ T cells was sequenced. One entry per CDR3 protein results from TCRdb running MiXCR on the PCR reads. The repertoire holds about 6,900 distinct CDR3 sequences, around a quarter seen once, with approximately 31% in the top ten. The sequence was collected from a human donor in good health. The material sequenced was CD4+ T cells from blood, cultured in vitro.

In DNA, the CDR3 is TGCGCCAGCAGTGAAGGTACGCAGTATTTT. Its translation is CASSEGTQYF. The chain recombines TRBV10-2 with TRBJ2-3; D is unresolved. The CDR3 covers 10 residues. Germline assignment: CDR1 WSHSY and CDR2 SAAADI. V was trimmed by 3 bases and J by 8 bases, leaving 3 bases between them.